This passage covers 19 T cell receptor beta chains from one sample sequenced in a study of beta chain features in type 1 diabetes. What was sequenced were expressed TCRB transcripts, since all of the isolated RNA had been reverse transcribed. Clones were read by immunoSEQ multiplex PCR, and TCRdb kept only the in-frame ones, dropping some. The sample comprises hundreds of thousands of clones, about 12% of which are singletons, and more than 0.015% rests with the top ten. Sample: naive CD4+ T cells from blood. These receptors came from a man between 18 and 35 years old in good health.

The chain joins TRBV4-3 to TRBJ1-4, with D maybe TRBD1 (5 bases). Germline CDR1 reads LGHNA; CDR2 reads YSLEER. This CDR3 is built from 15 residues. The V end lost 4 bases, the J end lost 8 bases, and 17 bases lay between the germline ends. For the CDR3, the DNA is TGCGCCAGCAGCCCCGAGGGAGGGGAACACGAAAAACTGTTTTTT. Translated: CASSPEGGEHEKLFF.

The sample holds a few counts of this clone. Here the CDR3 reads CASSPLDKGETQYF. Here the CDR3 DNA reads TGTGCCAGCAGCCCACTAGACAAAGGAGAGACCCAGTACTTC. The rearrangement joins TRBV5-6 to TRBJ2-5, with a weak D call TRBD2 (5 bases). Trimming took off 4 bases at V and 4 bases at J, with 14 bases between the two ends. This CDR3 comprises 14 residues. Germline CDR1 and CDR2: SGHDT and YYEEEE.

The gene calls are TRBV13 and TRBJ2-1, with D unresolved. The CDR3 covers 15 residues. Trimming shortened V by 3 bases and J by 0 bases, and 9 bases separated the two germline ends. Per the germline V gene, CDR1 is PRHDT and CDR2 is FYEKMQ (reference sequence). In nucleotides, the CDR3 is TGTGCCAGCAGCTTCTTTATCGGCTCCTACAATGAGCAGTTCTTC. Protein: CASSFFIGSYNEQFF. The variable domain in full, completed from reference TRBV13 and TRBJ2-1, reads AAGVIQSPRHLIKEKRETATLKCYPIPRHDTVYWYQQGPGQDPQFLISFYEKMQSDKGSIPDRFSAQQFSDYHSELNMSSLELGDSALYFCASSFFIGSYNEQFFGPGTRLTVL.

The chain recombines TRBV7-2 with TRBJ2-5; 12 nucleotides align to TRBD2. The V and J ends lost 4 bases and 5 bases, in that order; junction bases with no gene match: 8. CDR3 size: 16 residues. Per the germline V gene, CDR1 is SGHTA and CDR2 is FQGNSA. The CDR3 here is CASSSTTSGSMETQYF. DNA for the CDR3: TGTGCCAGCAGCTCGACGACTAGCGGGAGTATGGAGACCCAGTACTTC.

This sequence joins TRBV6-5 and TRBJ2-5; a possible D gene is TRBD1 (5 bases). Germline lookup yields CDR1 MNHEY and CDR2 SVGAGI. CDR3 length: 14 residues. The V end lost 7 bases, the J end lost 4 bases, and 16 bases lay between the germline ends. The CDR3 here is CASTPQWGGETQYF. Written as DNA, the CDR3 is TGTGCCAGCACACCACAGTGGGGCGGAGAGACCCAGTACTTC.

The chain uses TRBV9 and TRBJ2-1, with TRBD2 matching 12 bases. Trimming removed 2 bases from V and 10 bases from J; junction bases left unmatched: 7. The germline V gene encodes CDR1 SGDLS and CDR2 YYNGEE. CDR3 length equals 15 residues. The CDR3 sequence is CASSVGTSGPGEQFF. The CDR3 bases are TGTGCCAGCAGCGTTGGGACTAGCGGGCCGGGGGAGCAGTTCTTC.

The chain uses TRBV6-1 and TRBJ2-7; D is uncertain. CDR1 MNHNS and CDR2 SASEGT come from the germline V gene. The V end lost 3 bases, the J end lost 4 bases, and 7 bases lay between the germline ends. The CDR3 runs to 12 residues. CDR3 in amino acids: CASSDPQYEQYF. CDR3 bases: TGTGCCAGCAGTGATCCACAATACGAGCAGTACTTC.

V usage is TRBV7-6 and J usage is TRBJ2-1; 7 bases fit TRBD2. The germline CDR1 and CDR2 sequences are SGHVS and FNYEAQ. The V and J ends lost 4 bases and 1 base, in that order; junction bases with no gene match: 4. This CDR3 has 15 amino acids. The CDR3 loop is CASSSRGDSYNEQFF. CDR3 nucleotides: TGTGCCAGCAGCTCCCGGGGGGATTCCTACAATGAGCAGTTCTTC.

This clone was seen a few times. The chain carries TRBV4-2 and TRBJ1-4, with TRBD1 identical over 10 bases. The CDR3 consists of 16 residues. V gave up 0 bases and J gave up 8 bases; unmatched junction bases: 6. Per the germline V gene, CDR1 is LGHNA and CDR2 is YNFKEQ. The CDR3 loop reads CASSQDPGQGWEKLFF. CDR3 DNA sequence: TGTGCCAGCAGCCAAGATCCGGGACAGGGGTGGGAAAAACTGTTTTTT.

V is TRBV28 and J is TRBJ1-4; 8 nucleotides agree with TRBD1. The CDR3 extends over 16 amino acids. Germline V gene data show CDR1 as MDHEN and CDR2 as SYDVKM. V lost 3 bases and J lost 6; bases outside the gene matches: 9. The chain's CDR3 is CASSFRRGHMDEKLFF. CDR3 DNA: TGTGCCAGCAGTTTCCGCAGGGGGCATATGGATGAAAAACTGTTTTTT.

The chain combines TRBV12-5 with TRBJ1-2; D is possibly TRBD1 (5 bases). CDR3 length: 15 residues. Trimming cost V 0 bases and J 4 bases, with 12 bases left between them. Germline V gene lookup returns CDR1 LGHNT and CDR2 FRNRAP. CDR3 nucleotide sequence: TGTGCTAGTGGTTTGGTAACGGGGGGAACCTATGGCTACACCTTC. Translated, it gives CASGLVTGGTYGYTF.

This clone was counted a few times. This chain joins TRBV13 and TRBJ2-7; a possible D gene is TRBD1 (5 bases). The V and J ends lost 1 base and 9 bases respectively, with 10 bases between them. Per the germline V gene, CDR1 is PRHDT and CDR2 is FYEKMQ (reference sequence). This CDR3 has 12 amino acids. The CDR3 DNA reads TGTGCCAGCAGCTTAGAGGGGCACGCGCAGTACTTC. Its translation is CASSLEGHAQYF.

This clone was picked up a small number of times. CDR3 protein: CSAKTAGHSGNTIYF. The CDR3 DNA follows: TGCAGCGCCAAAACGGCGGGCCATAGTGGAAACACCATATATTTT. This chain uses TRBV29-1 with TRBJ1-3; the D is unclear. The CDR3 contains 15 residues. Germline CDR1 is SQVTM and CDR2 is ANQGSEA. Trimming shortened V by 7 bases and J by 3 bases, and 19 bases separated the two germline ends.

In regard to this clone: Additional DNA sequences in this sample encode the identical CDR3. CDR3 loop: CASSPPGQSSYNEQFF. Written as DNA, the CDR3 is TGTGCCAGCTCACCCCCGGGACAGAGCTCCTACAATGAGCAGTTCTTC. J is TRBJ2-1 and V is TRBV18; 7 bases agree with TRBD1. The V gene's germline CDR1 is KGHSH and CDR2 LQKENI. The CDR3 spans 16 residues. Trimming took 3 bases from V and 0 from J; bases not matched to a gene: 5.

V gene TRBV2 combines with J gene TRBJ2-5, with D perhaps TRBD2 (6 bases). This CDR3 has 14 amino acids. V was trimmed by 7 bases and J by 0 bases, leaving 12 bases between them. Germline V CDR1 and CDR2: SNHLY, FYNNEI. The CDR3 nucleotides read TGTGCCAGCAAGCGGCGGGGAAACCAAGAGACCCAGTACTTC. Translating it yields CASKRRGNQETQYF.

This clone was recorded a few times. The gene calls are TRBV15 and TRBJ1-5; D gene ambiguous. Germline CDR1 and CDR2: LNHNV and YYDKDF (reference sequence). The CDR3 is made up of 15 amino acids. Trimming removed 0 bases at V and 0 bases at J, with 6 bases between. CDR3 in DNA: TGTGCCACCAGCAGAGATCCAGATAGCAATCAGCCCCAGCATTTT. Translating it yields CATSRDPDSNQPQHF.

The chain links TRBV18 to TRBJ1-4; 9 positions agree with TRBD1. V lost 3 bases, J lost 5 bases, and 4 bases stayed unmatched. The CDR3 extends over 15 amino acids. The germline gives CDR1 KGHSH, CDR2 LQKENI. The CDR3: CASSPSGTGNEKLFF. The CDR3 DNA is TGTGCCAGCTCACCCTCCGGGACAGGGAATGAAAAACTGTTTTTT.

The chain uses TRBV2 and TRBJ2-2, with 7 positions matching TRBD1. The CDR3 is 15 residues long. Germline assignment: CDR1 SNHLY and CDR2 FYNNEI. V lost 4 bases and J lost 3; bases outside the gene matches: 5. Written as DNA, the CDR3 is TGTGCCAGCAGTGTAGAAGGGGGCTACACCGGGGAGCTGTTTTTT. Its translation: CASSVEGGYTGELFF.

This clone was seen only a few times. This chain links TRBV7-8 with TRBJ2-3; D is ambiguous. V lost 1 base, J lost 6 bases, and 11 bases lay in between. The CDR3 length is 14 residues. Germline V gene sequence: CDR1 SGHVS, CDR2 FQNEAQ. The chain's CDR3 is CASSLEQLMDTQYF. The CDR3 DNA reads TGTGCCAGCAGCTTAGAACAGCTTATGGATACGCAGTATTTT. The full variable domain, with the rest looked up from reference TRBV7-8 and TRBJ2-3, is GAGVSQSPRYKVAKRGQDVALRCDPISGHVSLFWYQQALGQGPEFLTYFQNEAQLDKSGLPSDRFFAERPEGSVSTLKIQRTQQEDSAVYLCASSLEQLMDTQYFGPGTRLTVL.